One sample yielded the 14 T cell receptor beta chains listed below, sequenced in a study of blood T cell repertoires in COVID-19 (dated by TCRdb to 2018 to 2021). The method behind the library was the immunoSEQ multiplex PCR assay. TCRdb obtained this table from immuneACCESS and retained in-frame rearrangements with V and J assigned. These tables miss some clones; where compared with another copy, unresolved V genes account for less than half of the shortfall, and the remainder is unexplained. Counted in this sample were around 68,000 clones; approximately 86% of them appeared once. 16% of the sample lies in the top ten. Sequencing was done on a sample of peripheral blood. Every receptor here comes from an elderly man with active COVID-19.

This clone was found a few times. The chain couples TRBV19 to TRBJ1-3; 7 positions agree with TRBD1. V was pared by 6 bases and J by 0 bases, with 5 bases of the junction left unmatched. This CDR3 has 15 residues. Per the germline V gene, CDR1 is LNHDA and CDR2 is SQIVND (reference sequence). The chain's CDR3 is CASRRDSSSGNTIYF. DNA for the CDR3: TGTGCCAGTAGACGGGACAGCTCCTCTGGAAACACCATATATTTT.

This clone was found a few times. CDR3 DNA sequence: TGTGCCAGCAGCGCGACTAGCGGGGCATACGAGCAGTACTTC. Translation gives CASSATSGAYEQYF. The chain recombines TRBV7-9 with TRBJ2-7, with 11 positions matching TRBD2. Germline-derived CDR1 and CDR2 are SEHNR and FQNEAQ (reference sequence). V dropped 5 bases and J dropped 4; count of bases not matched to a gene: 4. The CDR3 consists of 14 residues. The full variable domain, its missing parts supplied by reference TRBV7-9 and TRBJ2-7, is DTGVSQNPRHKITKRGQNVTFRCDPISEHNRLYWYRQTLGQGPEFLTYFQNEAQLEKSRLLSDRFSAERPKGSFSTLEIQRTEQGDSAMYLCASSATSGAYEQYFGPGTRLTVT.

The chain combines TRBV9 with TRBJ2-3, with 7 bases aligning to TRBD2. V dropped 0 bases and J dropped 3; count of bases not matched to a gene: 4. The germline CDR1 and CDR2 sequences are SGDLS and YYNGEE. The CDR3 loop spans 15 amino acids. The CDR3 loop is CASSVVAGETDTQYF. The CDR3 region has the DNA TGTGCCAGCAGCGTAGTGGCGGGGGAGACAGATACGCAGTATTTT.

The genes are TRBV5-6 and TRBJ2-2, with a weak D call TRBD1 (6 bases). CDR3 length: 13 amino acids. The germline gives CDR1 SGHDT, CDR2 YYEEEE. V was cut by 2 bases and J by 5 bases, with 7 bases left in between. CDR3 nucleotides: TGTGCCAGCAGCTTAGACAGGACCGGGGAGCTGTTTTTT. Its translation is CASSLDRTGELFF.

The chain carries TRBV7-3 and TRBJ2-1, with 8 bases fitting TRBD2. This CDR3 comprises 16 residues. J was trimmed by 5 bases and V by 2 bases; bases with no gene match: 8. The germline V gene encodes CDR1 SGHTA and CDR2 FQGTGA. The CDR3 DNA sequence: TGTGCCAGCAGCTTACAGCCCAGCGGGGGTAACAATGAGCAGTTCTTC. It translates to CASSLQPSGGNNEQFF.

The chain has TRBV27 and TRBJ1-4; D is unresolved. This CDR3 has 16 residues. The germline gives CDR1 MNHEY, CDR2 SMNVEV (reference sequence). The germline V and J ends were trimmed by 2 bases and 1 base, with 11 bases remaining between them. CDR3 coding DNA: TGTGCCAGCAGTTTAGCGCGGGGAGGAACTAATGAAAAACTGTTTTTT. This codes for CASSLARGGTNEKLFF.

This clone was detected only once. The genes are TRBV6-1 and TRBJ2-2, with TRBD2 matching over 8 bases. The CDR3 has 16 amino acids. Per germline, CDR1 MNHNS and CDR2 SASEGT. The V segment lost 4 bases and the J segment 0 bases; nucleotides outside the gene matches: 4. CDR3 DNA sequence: TGTGCCAGCAGTGCCGGACTAGCTGCGAACACCGGGGAGCTGTTTTTT. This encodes CASSAGLAANTGELFF.

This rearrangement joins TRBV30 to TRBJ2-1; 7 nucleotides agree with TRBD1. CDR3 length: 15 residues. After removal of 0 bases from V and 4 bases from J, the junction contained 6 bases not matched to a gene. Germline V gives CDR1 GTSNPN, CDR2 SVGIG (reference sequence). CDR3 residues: CAWSVQAGGYNEQFF. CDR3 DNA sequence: TGTGCCTGGAGTGTACAGGCAGGGGGATACAATGAGCAGTTCTTC.

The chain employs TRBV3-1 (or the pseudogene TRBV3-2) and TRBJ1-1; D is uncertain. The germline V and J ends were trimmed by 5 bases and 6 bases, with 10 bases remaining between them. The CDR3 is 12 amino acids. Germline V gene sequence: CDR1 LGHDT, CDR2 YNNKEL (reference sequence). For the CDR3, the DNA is TGTGCCAGCAGCGCAGGCCAGCCTGAAGCTTTCTTT. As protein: CASSAGQPEAFF.

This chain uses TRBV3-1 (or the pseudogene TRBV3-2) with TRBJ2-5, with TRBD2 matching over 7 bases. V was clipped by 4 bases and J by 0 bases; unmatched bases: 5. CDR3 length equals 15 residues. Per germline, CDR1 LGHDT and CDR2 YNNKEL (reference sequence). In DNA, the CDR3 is TGTGCCAGCAGCCGGGGGGGGTCGTACCAAGAGACCCAGTACTTC. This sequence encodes CASSRGGSYQETQYF.

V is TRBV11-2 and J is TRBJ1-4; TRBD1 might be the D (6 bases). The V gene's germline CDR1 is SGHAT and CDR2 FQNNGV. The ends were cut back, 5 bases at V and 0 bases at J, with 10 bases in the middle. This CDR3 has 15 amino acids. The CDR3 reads CASSQNRATNEKLFF. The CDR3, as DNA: TGTGCCAGCAGCCAAAACAGGGCAACTAATGAAAAACTGTTTTTT.

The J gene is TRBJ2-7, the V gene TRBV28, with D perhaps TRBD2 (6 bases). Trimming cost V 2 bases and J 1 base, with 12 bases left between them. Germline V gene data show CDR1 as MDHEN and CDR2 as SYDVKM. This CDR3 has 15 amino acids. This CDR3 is CASSLGGALSYEQYF. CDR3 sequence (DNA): TGTGCCAGCAGTTTAGGCGGGGCCCTTTCCTACGAGCAGTACTTC.

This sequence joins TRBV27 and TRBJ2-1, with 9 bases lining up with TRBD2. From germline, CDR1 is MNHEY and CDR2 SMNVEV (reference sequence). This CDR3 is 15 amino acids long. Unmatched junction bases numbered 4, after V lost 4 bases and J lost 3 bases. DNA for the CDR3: TGTGCCAGCAGTTGGGATAGCGGGAGCTACAATGAGCAGTTCTTC. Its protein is CASSWDSGSYNEQFF.

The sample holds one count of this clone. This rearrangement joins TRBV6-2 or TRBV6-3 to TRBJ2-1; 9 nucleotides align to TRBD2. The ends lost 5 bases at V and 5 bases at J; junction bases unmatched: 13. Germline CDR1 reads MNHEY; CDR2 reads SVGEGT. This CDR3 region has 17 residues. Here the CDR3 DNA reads TGTGCCAGCAGTCACCAGATCCCGGGACTAGCCAACAATGAGCAGTTCTTC. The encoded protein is CASSHQIPGLANNEQFF.